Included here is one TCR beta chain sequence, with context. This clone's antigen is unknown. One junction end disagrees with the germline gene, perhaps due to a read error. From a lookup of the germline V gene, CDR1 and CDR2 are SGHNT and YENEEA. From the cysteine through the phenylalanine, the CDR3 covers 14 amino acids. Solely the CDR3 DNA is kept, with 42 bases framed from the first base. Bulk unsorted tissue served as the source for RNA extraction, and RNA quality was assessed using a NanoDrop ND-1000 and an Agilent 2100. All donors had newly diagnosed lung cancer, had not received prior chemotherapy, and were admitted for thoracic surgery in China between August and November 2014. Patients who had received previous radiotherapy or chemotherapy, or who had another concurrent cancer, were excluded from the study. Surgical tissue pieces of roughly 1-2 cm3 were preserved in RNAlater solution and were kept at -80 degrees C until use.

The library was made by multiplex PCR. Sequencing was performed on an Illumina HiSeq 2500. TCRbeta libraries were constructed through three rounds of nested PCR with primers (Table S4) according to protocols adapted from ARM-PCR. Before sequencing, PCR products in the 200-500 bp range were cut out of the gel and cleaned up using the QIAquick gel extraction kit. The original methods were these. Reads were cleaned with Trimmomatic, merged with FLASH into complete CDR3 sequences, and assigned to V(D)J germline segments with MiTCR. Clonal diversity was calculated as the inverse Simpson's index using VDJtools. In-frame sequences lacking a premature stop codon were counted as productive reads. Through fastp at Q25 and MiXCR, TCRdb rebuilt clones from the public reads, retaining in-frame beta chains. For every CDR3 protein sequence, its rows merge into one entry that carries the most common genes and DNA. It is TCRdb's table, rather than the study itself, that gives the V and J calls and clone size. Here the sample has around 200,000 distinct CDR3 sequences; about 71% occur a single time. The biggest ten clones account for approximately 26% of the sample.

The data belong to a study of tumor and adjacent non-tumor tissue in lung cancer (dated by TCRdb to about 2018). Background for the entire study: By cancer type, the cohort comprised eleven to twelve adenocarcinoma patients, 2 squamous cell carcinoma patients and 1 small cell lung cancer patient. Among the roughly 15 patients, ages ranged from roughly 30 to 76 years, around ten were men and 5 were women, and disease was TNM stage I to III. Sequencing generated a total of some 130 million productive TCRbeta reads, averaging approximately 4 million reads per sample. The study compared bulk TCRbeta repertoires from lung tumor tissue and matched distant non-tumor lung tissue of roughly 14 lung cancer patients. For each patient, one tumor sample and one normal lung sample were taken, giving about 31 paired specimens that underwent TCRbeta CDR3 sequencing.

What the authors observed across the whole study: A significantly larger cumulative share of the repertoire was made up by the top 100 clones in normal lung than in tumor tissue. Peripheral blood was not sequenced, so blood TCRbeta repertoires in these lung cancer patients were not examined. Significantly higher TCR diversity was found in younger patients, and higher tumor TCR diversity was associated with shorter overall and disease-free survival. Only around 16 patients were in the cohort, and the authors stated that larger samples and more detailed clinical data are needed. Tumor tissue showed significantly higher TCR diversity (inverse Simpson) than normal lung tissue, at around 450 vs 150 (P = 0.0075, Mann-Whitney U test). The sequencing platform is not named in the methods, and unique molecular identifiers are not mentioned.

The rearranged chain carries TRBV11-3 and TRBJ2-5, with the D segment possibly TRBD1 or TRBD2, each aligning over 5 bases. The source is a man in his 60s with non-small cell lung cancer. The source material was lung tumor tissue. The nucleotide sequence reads TGTGCCAGCAGCTCGGGACCGGTCCAAGAGACCCAACATTTC. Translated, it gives CASSSGPVQETQHF.